This entry describes one TCR beta chain. This CDR3 spans 17 amino acids. Germline V gives CDR1 SGHRS, CDR2 YFSETQ. The data stem from a study of T cells expressing NK-cell markers. Looking at the study overall: Investigators obtained TCR beta repertoires from sorted CD3+CD56+NKG2C+, CD3+CD56+NKG2C- and CD3+CD56-NKG2C+ T cells.

For each CDR3 protein, TCRdb gives one entry from its re-call of the 5' RACE reads, without DNA. This repertoire comprises hundreds of thousands of distinct CDR3 sequences; its ten largest clones make up 3.5% to 4.5%. The receptor's source is a man younger than 35 in good health. The gene calls are TRBV5-1 and TRBJ2-2; TCRdb's D call, TRBD1, is unchecked because there is no DNA. Sequenced input: blood T cells: a sorted CD56 or NKG2C T cell subset, CD4+ or CD8+ T cells, or bulk PBMC T cells (not recorded which). The CDR3 loop is CASSLRSGQLTIGELFF.